Each of the 4 T cell receptor beta chains below was sequenced from the same sample in a study of blood T cell repertoires in COVID-19. The repertoire was sequenced with immunoSEQ multiplex PCR; TCRdb's copy has only in-frame clones and lacks some. Here the sample spans about 220,000 clones, around four fifths being singletons. The sequenced sample consisted of peripheral blood. The receptor source for this set is a woman in her seventies with COVID-19, enrolled during active disease.

Notes on this clone: Within the sample, other DNA sequences also encode this same CDR3. The CDR3 is CASSLEGGGFSNQPQHF. The CDR3 DNA follows: TGTGCCAGCAGCTTAGAAGGGGGGGGCTTTAGCAATCAGCCCCAGCATTTT. The V gene is TRBV7-2, the J gene TRBJ1-5; D might be TRBD1 (6 bases). The germline V gene encodes CDR1 SGHTA and CDR2 FQGNSA. The CDR3 sequence is 17 residues long. Trimming took 1 base from V and 0 from J, leaving 13 bases between them. The complete variable domain, with remaining parts taken from reference TRBV7-2 and TRBJ1-5, reads GAGVSQSPSNKVTEKGKDVELRCDPISGHTALYWYRQSLGQGLEFLIYFQGNSAPDKSGLPSDRFSAERTGGSVSTLTIQRTQQEDSAVYLCASSLEGGGFSNQPQHFGDGTRLSIL.

The chain employs TRBV10-3 and TRBJ2-7, with 12 bases lining up with TRBD2. The V and J ends lost 8 bases and 5 bases, in that order; junction bases with no gene match: 10. In germline, CDR1 is ENHRY, CDR2 SYGVKD. This CDR3 is 15 amino acids long. Here the CDR3 reads CAIASSGRAGDEQYF. The CDR3 region has the DNA TGTGCCATCGCCTCTAGCGGGAGGGCCGGGGACGAGCAGTACTTC.

This rearrangement joins TRBV3-1 (or the pseudogene TRBV3-2) to TRBJ2-1, with 7 bases lining up with TRBD2. CDR3 length equals 15 residues. J was trimmed by 2 bases and V by 2 bases; bases with no gene match: 3. The germline gives CDR1 LGHDT, CDR2 YNNKEL (reference sequence). The chain's CDR3 is CASSQRLAAYNEQFF. CDR3 DNA sequence: TGTGCCAGCAGCCAACGGCTAGCGGCCTACAATGAGCAGTTCTTC.

The chain carries TRBV5-1 and TRBJ2-3; a weak D match, TRBD1 (6 bases). Germline CDR1 is SGHRS and CDR2 is YFSETQ. There are 16 residues in the CDR3. V was clipped by 2 bases and J by 0 bases, with 13 bases between them. The CDR3 sequence is CASSFASDSSTDTQYF. CDR3 bases: TGCGCCAGCAGCTTTGCGTCGGACAGTAGCACAGATACGCAGTATTTT. Looking up the rest from reference TRBV5-1 and TRBJ2-3 gives the full variable domain: KAGVTQTPRYLIKTRGQQVTLSCSPISGHRSVSWYQQTPGQGLQFLFEYFSETQRNKGNFPGRFSGRQFSNSRSEMNVSTLELGDSALYLCASSFASDSSTDTQYFGPGTRLTVL.